These 13 T cell receptor beta chains were all obtained from the same sample, sequenced in a study of blood T cell repertoires in COVID-19. Assay: immunoSEQ multiplex PCR; the TCRdb copy retains only in-frame clones and omits some. Of approximately 140,000 clones in the sample, around 87% were seen once. Sequences were obtained from peripheral blood. The receptors derive from a woman aged 40 to 49 with acute or convalescent COVID-19.

This chain uses TRBV6-5 with TRBJ1-2; a possible D gene is TRBD1 (6 bases). The CDR3 extends over 14 amino acids. Trimming stripped 5 bases from V and 1 base from J, with 11 bases between. The germline V gene has CDR1 MNHEY and CDR2 SVGAGI. The chain's CDR3 is CASSPGQFNYGYTF. DNA for the CDR3: TGTGCCAGCAGTCCGGGACAATTTAACTATGGCTACACCTTC.

The V gene is TRBV20-1, the J gene TRBJ2-1, with D unresolved. V was cut by 3 bases and J by 9 bases, with 15 bases left in between. The CDR3 totals 13 residues. Looked up from germline, CDR1 is DFQATT and CDR2 is SNEGSKA (reference sequence). This CDR3 is CSASLLAPAEQFF. In DNA form, the CDR3 reads TGCAGTGCTAGTCTACTTGCCCCTGCTGAGCAGTTCTTC.

The rearrangement links TRBV19 to TRBJ2-5; 8 bases match TRBD2. Unmatched junction bases numbered 14, after V lost 3 bases and J lost 5 bases. The CDR3 has 17 amino acids. The V gene's germline CDR1 is LNHDA and CDR2 SQIVND (reference sequence). CDR3 region: CASSIDGLAGEGETQYF. CDR3 coding DNA: TGTGCCAGTAGTATCGATGGACTAGCAGGAGAAGGGGAGACCCAGTACTTC.

There are a few counts of this clone. The chain has TRBV4-3 and TRBJ2-3, with 7 positions matching TRBD2. The CDR3 is 15 residues long. The V gene end was trimmed by 3 bases and the J gene end by 3 bases; junction bases not matched to a gene: 6. The germline gives CDR1 LGHNA, CDR2 YSLEER. CDR3 loop: CASSQGLLWTDTQYF. In DNA form, the CDR3 reads TGCGCCAGCAGCCAGGGACTACTTTGGACAGATACGCAGTATTTT.

This clone was observed once. The chain recombines TRBV27 with TRBJ2-2; 8 bases agree with TRBD2. V lost 1 base and J lost 3; bases outside the gene matches: 4. There are 16 residues in the CDR3. The V gene's germline CDR1 is MNHEY and CDR2 SMNVEV (reference sequence). CDR3: CASSLYGGAYTGELFF. CDR3 DNA sequence: TGTGCCAGCAGTTTATACGGGGGGGCTTACACCGGGGAGCTGTTTTTT.

The chain employs TRBV7-2 and TRBJ1-1, with D tentatively TRBD1 (6 bases). V lost 3 bases and J lost 5, with 10 bases in between. The germline V gene encodes CDR1 SGHTA and CDR2 FQGNSA. CDR3 length: 13 residues. The CDR3 nucleotides read TGTGCCAGCAGCTTTGGACAGTGGACTGAAGCTTTCTTT. The encoded protein is CASSFGQWTEAFF. Variable domain in full (rest from reference TRBV7-2 and TRBJ1-1): GAGVSQSPSNKVTEKGKDVELRCDPISGHTALYWYRQSLGQGLEFLIYFQGNSAPDKSGLPSDRFSAERTGGSVSTLTIQRTQQEDSAVYLCASSFGQWTEAFFGQGTRLTVV.

This clone was observed once. J is TRBJ1-1 and V is TRBV27; the match to TRBD1 covers 7 bases. Germline CDR1 MNHEY, CDR2 SMNVEV (reference sequence). After removal of 3 bases from V and 4 bases from J, the junction contained 8 bases not matched to a gene. CDR3 size: 15 residues. The chain's CDR3 is CASSLGTARATEAFF. CDR3 in DNA: TGTGCCAGCAGTTTGGGGACAGCTCGCGCCACTGAAGCTTTCTTT.

The V gene is TRBV30, the J gene TRBJ2-3, with D perhaps TRBD2 (5 bases). CDR3 length: 12 amino acids. Germline lookup yields CDR1 GTSNPN and CDR2 SVGIG (reference sequence). Trimming removed 4 bases at V and 6 bases at J, with 11 bases between. CDR3 amino acids: CAWTSTSDTQYF. The CDR3 DNA sequence: TGTGCCTGGACTAGCACATCGGATACGCAGTATTTT.

J is TRBJ2-7 and V is TRBV13; 8 bases line up with TRBD2. The germline V gene encodes CDR1 PRHDT and CDR2 FYEKMQ (reference sequence). The CDR3 consists of 14 residues. The V and J ends lost 7 bases and 5 bases, in that order; junction bases with no gene match: 10. CDR3 loop: CASTFRAGVDEQYF. The CDR3, as DNA: TGTGCCAGCACCTTCCGAGCGGGAGTGGACGAGCAGTACTTC.

The chain uses TRBV5-1 and TRBJ1-6; D is possibly TRBD1 (6 bases). Germline V gene lookup returns CDR1 SGHRS and CDR2 YFSETQ. This CDR3 has 15 amino acids. The germline V and J ends were trimmed by 2 bases and 7 bases, with 13 bases remaining between them. CDR3 sequence: CASSFSGVINSPLHF. CDR3 nucleotides: TGCGCCAGCAGCTTTTCAGGGGTTATCAATTCACCCCTCCACTTT.

The chain is built from TRBV1 and TRBJ1-4; the table's D call, TRBD1, was not checked against the DNA. TRBV1 is designated a pseudogene. The CDR3 runs 21 residues. The CDR3 sequence: CTSSQDLVNRADRVFSEKLFF. The CDR3 bases are TGCACCAGCAGCCAAGATCTTGTAAATCGTGCGGACAGAGTTTTTTCTGAAAAACTGTTTTTT.

V gene TRBV30 combines with J gene TRBJ1-6; D perhaps matches TRBD1 (5 bases). The CDR3 is 13 residues long. Trimming removed 3 bases from V and 10 bases from J, with 13 bases in between. The germline V gene encodes CDR1 GTSNPN and CDR2 SVGIG (reference sequence). The CDR3 spells CAWRKGGESPLHF. The CDR3 nucleotides are TGTGCCTGGAGGAAGGGAGGGGAATCACCCCTCCACTTT.

V gene TRBV11-2 combines with J gene TRBJ2-5; D is uncertain. V was shortened by 4 bases and J by 5 bases, with 14 bases between the two germline ends. CDR3 length: 14 residues. CDR1 and CDR2 from the germline V gene are SGHAT and FQNNGV. DNA of the CDR3: TGTGCCAGCAGCTCCACTTCAGGCCTGGAGACCCAGTACTTC. Translating it yields CASSSTSGLETQYF.